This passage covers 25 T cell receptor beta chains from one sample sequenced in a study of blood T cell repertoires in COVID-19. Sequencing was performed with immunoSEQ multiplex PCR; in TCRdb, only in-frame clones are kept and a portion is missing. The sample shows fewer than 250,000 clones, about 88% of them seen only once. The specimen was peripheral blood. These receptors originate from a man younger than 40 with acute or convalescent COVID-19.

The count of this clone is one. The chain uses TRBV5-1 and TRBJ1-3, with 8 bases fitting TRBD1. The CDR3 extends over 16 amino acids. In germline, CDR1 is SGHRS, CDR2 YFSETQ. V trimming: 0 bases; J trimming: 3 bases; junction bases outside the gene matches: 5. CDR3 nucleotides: TGCGCCAGCAGCTTGGCGGGACAGGCGTATGGAAACACCATATATTTT. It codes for CASSLAGQAYGNTIYF.

The CDR3 coding sequence is TGTGCCACCGGGAGGGGCAGAGGGTCACCCCTCCACTTT. This sequence encodes CATGRGRGSPLHF. The chain employs TRBV15 and TRBJ1-6; the D gene is possibly TRBD1 (5 bases). Per the germline V gene, CDR1 is LNHNV and CDR2 is YYDKDF (reference sequence). The CDR3 contains 13 residues. V was pared by 8 bases and J by 10 bases, with 15 bases between.

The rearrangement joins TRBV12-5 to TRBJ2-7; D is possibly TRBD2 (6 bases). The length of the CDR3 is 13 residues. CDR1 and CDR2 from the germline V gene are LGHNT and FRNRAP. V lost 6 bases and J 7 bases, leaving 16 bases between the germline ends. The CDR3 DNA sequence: TGTGCTAGTGGCCCGGGGCTCGGGGGAGAGCAGTACTTC. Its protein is CASGPGLGGEQYF.

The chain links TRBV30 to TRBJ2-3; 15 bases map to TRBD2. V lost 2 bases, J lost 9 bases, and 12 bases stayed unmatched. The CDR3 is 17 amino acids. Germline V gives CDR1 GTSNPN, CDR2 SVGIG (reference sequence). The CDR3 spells CAWSTGTSGGQGVTQYF. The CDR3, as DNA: TGTGCCTGGAGTACCGGGACTAGCGGGGGGCAGGGAGTGACGCAGTATTTT.

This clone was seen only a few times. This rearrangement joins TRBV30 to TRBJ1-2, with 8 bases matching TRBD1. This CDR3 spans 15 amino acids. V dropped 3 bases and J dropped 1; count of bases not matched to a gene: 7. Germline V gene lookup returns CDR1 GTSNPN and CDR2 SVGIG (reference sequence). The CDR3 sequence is CAWRRRDRINYGYTF. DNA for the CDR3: TGTGCCTGGAGGCGCCGGGACAGGATTAACTATGGCTACACCTTC.

The CDR3 DNA sequence: TGTGCCAGCAGCCAAGGGTACTCTCGACAGGGGATGGGAAACACCATATATTTT. Protein product: CASSQGYSRQGMGNTIYF. J is TRBJ1-3 and V is TRBV3-1 (or the pseudogene TRBV3-2); 8 bases map to TRBD1. V gave up 1 base and J gave up 4 bases; unmatched junction bases: 12. This CDR3 spans 18 amino acids. Germline values: CDR1 LGHDT, CDR2 YNNKEL (reference sequence).

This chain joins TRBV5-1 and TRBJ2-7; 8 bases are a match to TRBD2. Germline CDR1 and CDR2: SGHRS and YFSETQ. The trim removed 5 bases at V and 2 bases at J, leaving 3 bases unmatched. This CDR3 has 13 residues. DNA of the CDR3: TGCGCCAGCAGACTAGCGGCTACCTACGAGCAGTACTTC. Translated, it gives CASRLAATYEQYF.

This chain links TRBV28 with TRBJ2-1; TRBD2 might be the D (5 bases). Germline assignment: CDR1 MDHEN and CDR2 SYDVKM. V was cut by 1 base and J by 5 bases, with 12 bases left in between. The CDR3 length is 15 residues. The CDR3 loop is CASSLFREVNNEQFF. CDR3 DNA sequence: TGTGCCAGCAGTTTATTTCGGGAAGTTAACAATGAGCAGTTCTTC.

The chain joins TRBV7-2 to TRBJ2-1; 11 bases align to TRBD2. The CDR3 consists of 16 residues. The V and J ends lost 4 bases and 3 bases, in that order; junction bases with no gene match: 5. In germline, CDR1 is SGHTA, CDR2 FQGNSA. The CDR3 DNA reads TGTGCCAGCAGCTCTCGAGGGACTAGCGGCTACAATGAGCAGTTCTTC. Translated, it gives CASSSRGTSGYNEQFF.

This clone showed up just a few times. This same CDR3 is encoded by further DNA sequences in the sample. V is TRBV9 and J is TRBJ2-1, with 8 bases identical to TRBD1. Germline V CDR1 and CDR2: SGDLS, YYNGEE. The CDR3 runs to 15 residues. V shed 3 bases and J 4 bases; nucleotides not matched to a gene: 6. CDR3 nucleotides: TGTGCCAGCAGCGGTGGACAGGGATCTTACAATGAGCAGTTCTTC. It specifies CASSGGQGSYNEQFF. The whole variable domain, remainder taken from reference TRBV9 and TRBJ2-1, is DSGVTQTPKHLITATGQRVTLRCSPRSGDLSVYWYQQSLDQGLQFLIQYYNGEERAKGNILERFSAQQFPDLHSELNLSSLELGDSALYFCASSGGQGSYNEQFFGPGTRLTVL.

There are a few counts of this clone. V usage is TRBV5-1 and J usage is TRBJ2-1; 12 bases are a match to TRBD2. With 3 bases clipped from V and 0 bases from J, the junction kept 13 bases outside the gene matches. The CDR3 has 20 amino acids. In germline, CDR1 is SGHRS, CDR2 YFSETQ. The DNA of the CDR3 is TGCGCCAGCAGCTCGGAGGGCGGGACTAGCGGGTTGAGCTCCTACAATGAGCAGTTCTTC. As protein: CASSSEGGTSGLSSYNEQFF.

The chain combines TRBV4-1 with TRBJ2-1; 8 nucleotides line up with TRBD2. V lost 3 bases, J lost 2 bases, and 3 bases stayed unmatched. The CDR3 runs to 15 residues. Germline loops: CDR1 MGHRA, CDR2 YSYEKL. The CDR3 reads CASSQTAGAYNEQFF. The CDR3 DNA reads TGCGCCAGCAGCCAGACAGCGGGAGCCTACAATGAGCAGTTCTTC.

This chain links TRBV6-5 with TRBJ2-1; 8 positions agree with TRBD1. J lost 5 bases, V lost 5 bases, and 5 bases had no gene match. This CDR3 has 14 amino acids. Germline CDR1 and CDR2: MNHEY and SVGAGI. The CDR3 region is CASSLRQGNNEQFF. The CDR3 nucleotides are TGTGCCAGCAGTCTTAGACAGGGGAACAATGAGCAGTTCTTC.

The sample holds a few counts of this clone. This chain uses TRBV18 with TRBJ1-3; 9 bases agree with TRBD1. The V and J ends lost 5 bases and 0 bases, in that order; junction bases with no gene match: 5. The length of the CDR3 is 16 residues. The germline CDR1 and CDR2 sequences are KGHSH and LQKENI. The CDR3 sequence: CASSAGQGFSGNTIYF. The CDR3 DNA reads TGTGCCAGCTCAGCGGGACAGGGATTCTCTGGAAACACCATATATTTT.

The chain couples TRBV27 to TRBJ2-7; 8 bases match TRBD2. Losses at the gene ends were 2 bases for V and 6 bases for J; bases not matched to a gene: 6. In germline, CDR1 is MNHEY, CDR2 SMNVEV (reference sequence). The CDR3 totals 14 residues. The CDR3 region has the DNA TGTGCCAGCAGTTTAAAACGGGGGGGCTCCGAGCAGTACTTC. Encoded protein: CASSLKRGGSEQYF.

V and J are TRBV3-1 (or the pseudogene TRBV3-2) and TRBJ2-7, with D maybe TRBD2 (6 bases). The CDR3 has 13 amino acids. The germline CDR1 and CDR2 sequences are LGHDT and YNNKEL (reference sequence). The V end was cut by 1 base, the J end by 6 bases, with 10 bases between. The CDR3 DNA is TGTGCCAGCAGCCAAGCGAGGGGAGGCGAGCAGTACTTC. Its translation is CASSQARGGEQYF.

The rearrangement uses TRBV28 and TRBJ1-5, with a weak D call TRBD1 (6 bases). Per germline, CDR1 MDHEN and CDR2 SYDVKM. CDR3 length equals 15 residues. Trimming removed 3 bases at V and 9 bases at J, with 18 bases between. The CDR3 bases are TGTGCCAGCAGTTTGTTATCAGGGGATGAATCGCCCCAGCATTTT. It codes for CASSLLSGDESPQHF.

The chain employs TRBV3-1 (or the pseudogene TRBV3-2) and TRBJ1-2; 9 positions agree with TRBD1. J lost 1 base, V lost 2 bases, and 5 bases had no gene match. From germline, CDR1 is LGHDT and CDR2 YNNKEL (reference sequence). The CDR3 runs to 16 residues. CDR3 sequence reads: CASSQIDRGVNYGYTF. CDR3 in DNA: TGTGCCAGCAGCCAAATAGACAGGGGGGTTAACTATGGCTACACCTTC.

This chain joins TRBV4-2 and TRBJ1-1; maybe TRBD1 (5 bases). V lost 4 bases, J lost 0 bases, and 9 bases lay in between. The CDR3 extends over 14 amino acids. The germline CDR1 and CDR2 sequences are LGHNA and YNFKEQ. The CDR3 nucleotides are TGTGCCAGCAGCCTTGACAGTATGAACACTGAAGCTTTCTTT. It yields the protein CASSLDSMNTEAFF.

The CDR3 DNA follows: TGTGCCAGCAGTGAGACAGGGTTGGGTGAGCAGTACTTC. It translates to CASSETGLGEQYF. The rearrangement links TRBV2 to TRBJ2-7; 7 bases fit TRBD1. V gave up 3 bases and J gave up 7 bases; unmatched junction bases: 6. CDR3 length equals 13 residues. Per germline, CDR1 SNHLY and CDR2 FYNNEI.

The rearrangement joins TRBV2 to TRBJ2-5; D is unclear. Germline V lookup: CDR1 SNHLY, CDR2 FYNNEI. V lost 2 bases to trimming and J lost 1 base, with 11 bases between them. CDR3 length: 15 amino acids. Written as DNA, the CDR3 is TGTGCCAGCAGTGAAAGGAGTCGGTTCCAAGAGACCCAGTACTTC. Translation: CASSERSRFQETQYF. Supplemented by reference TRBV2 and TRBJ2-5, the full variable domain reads EPEVTQTPSHQVTQMGQEVILRCVPISNHLYFYWYRQILGQKVEFLVSFYNNEISEKSEIFDDQFSVERPDGSNFTLKIRSTKLEDSAMYFCASSERSRFQETQYFGPGTRLLVL.

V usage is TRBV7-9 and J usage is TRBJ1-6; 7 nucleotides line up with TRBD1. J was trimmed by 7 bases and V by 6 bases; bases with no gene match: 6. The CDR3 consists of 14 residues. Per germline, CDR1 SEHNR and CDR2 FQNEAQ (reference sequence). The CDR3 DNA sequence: TGTGCCAGCAGTTGGGACAGCAAAAATTCACCCCTCCACTTT. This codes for CASSWDSKNSPLHF.

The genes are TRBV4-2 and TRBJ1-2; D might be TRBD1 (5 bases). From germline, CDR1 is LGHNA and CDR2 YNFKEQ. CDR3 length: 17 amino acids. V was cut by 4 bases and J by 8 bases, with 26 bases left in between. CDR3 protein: CASSLRAGSGDSRGYTF. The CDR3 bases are TGTGCCAGCAGCCTCCGAGCAGGGTCAGGAGATTCGAGGGGCTACACCTTC.

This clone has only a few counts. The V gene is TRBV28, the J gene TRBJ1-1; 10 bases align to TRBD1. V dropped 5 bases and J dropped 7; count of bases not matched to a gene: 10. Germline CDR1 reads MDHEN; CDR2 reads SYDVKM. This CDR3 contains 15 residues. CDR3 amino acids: CASSIRQGALLEAFF. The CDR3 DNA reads TGTGCCAGCAGTATCCGACAGGGGGCGCTGCTTGAAGCTTTCTTT.

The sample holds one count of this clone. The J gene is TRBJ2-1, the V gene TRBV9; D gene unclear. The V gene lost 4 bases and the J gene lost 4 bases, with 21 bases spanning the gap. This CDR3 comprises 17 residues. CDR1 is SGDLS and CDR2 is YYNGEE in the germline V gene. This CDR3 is CASSPRAEARWYNEQFF. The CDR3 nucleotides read TGTGCCAGCAGCCCCCGCGCCGAGGCTAGATGGTACAATGAGCAGTTCTTC.